The 28 T cell receptor beta chains below were found in one sample sequenced in a study of T cells in Graves' hyperthyroidism and ophthalmopathy. The TCR beta CDR3 regions underwent amplification using RNA transcripts as the source. The primer set for the first-round RT-PCR of the TCR CDR3 was HTBI. TCRdb ran MiXCR on the multiplex PCR reads and lists one entry per CDR3 protein. The table includes under 400,000 distinct CDR3 sequences, under 15% detected once. Input material: blood. The receptors were gathered from a woman aged 18-29 years with Graves' hyperthyroidism.

The rearrangement uses TRBV28 and TRBJ2-7; 10 bases are shared with TRBD2. The junction had 9 bases not matched to a gene; V was cut back by 6 bases and J by 4 bases. This CDR3 comprises 15 residues. Looked up from germline, CDR1 is MDHEN and CDR2 is SYDVKM. The CDR3 sequence is CASRRRTSGYYEQYF. CDR3 DNA: TGTGCCAGCAGACGAAGGACTAGCGGATATTACGAGCAGTACTTC. Looking up the rest from reference TRBV28 and TRBJ2-7 gives the full variable domain: DVKVTQSSRYLVKRTGEKVFLECVQDMDHENMFWYRQDPGLGLRLIYFSYDVKMKEKGDIPEGYSVSREKKERFSLILESASTNQTSMYLCASRRRTSGYYEQYFGPGTRLTVT.

This clonotype was detected many times. The V call is TRBV7-2, the J call TRBJ2-7; D uncertain. The V end was cut by 0 bases, the J end by 0 bases, with 6 bases between. The germline V gene has CDR1 SGHTA and CDR2 FQGNSA. The CDR3 spans 14 residues. The CDR3 loop reads CASSLAGFSYEQYF. DNA of the CDR3: TGTGCCAGCAGCTTAGCGGGCTTCTCCTACGAGCAGTACTTC.

This clonotype was counted at least ten times. V and J are TRBV6-1 and TRBJ1-5; no clear D gene. The germline V gene encodes CDR1 MNHNS and CDR2 SASEGT. Deletions cut 0 bases from V and 2 bases from J, with 20 bases between. There are 19 residues in the CDR3. CDR3 protein: CASSEATQAAGRRNQPQHF. The CDR3 region has the DNA TGTGCCAGCAGTGAAGCGACCCAAGCCGCCGGACGGCGCAATCAGCCCCAGCATTTT.

This clonotype has at least ten counts. The chain combines TRBV7-9 with TRBJ2-3; possibly TRBD2 for D (6 bases). CDR1 SEHNR and CDR2 FQNEAQ come from the germline V gene (reference sequence). The CDR3 sequence is 15 residues long. V was shortened by 5 bases and J by 4 bases, with 16 bases between the two germline ends. The CDR3 nucleotides are TGTGCCAGCAGCCCGCTCGGAGGGCCCGCAGATACGCAGTATTTT. Translating gives CASSPLGGPADTQYF.

This clonotype occurred many times. The chain has TRBV6-1 and TRBJ2-7; 9 bases align to TRBD1. CDR1 and CDR2 from the germline V gene are MNHNS and SASEGT. V trimming: 7 bases; J trimming: 3 bases; junction bases outside the gene matches: 7. CDR3 length: 14 amino acids. In DNA form, the CDR3 reads TGTGCCAGCACTCTACAGGGGGCGAGCTACGAGCAGTACTTC. This codes for CASTLQGASYEQYF.

This clonotype was recorded many times. This chain uses TRBV6-5 with TRBJ2-2, with 7 bases aligning to TRBD1. Per germline, CDR1 MNHEY and CDR2 SVGAGI. The CDR3 is made up of 14 amino acids. The V and J ends lost 0 bases and 6 bases, in that order; junction bases with no gene match: 1. CDR3 in amino acids: CASSYSQGAGELFF. The CDR3 nucleotides are TGTGCCAGCAGTTACTCCCAGGGGGCCGGGGAGCTGTTTTTT.

Many counts were recorded for this clonotype. V usage is TRBV7-9 and J usage is TRBJ2-1; 7 nucleotides agree with TRBD1. Germline V CDR1 and CDR2: SEHNR, FQNEAQ (reference sequence). The CDR3 runs to 17 residues. The junction had 12 bases not matched to a gene; V was cut back by 5 bases and J by 2 bases. CDR3 sequence reads: CASSPNLRGQAYNEQFF. Here the CDR3 DNA reads TGTGCCAGCAGCCCGAACTTACGAGGACAGGCCTACAATGAGCAGTTCTTC.

The sample holds a few counts of this clonotype. This may be a read error: a much more frequent sequence differs by one nucleotide. V is TRBV20-1 and J is TRBJ1-3; D is unclear. Trimming stripped 7 bases from V and 2 bases from J, with 18 bases between. The CDR3 spans 15 residues. CDR1 and CDR2 from the germline V gene are DFQATT and SNEGSKA (reference sequence). The CDR3 here is CSGSEMRNAGNTIYF. The CDR3 DNA reads TGCAGTGGTAGCGAAATGCGGAATGCTGGAAACACCATATATTTT.

Ten or more counts support this clonotype. V gene TRBV10-3 combines with J gene TRBJ2-7; 7 bases agree with TRBD2. There are 13 residues in the CDR3. CDR1 is ENHRY, CDR2 SYGVKD, per germline. The ends lost 0 bases at V and 7 bases at J; junction bases unmatched: 3. CDR3: CAISESEAGEQYF. The CDR3 DNA sequence: TGTGCCATCAGTGAGTCTGAAGCGGGGGAGCAGTACTTC.

In this sample, this clonotype turned up many times. The rearrangement links TRBV3-1 to TRBJ2-2; 8 bases fit TRBD2. The CDR3 loop spans 17 amino acids. J gave up 0 bases and V 5 bases, and 8 bases lay outside the gene matches. Germline CDR1 LGHDT, CDR2 YNNKEL (reference sequence). The CDR3 nucleotides read TGTGCCAGCAGCGATACACTAGCGGAAGCGAACACCGGGGAGCTGTTTTTT. This encodes CASSDTLAEANTGELFF.

This clonotype was seen ten or more times. This chain uses TRBV28 with TRBJ1-1; no firm D call. V dropped 4 bases and J dropped 0 bases, with 9 bases sitting between them. The CDR3 runs to 14 residues. The V gene's germline CDR1 is MDHEN and CDR2 SYDVKM. The CDR3 loop reads CASSSSGVNTEAFF. The CDR3, as DNA: TGTGCCAGCAGTTCCTCCGGGGTGAACACTGAAGCTTTCTTT.

This clonotype was seen many times. This sequence joins TRBV5-1 and TRBJ1-1, with a tentative D call TRBD1 (5 bases). The CDR3 runs to 13 residues. V was cut by 8 bases and J by 3 bases, with 14 bases left in between. Germline loops: CDR1 SGHRS, CDR2 YFSETQ. CDR3 residues: CASGTDSYTEAFF. CDR3 nucleotides: TGCGCCAGTGGGACTGACTCCTACACTGAAGCTTTCTTT.

This clonotype was observed many times. This chain connects TRBV30 to TRBJ2-5; no clear D gene. This CDR3 contains 13 residues. The V and J ends lost 1 base and 4 bases respectively, with 10 bases between them. CDR1 GTSNPN and CDR2 SVGIG come from the germline V gene (reference sequence). As DNA, the CDR3 is TGTGCCTGGAGTGGGGGATTAACAGAGACCCAGTACTTC. The encoded protein is CAWSGGLTETQYF.

Ten or more counts support this clonotype. This chain uses TRBV28 with TRBJ1-6, with 8 positions matching TRBD1. Germline CDR1 reads MDHEN; CDR2 reads SYDVKM. CDR3 size: 14 residues. With V trimmed by 5 bases and J by 9 bases, 6 bases remained unmatched. The CDR3 region is CASSDGQGISPLHF. CDR3 nucleotide sequence: TGTGCCAGCAGTGATGGACAGGGAATTTCACCCCTCCACTTT. The entire variable domain, with the rest obtained from reference TRBV28 and TRBJ1-6, is as follows: DVKVTQSSRYLVKRTGEKVFLECVQDMDHENMFWYRQDPGLGLRLIYFSYDVKMKEKGDIPEGYSVSREKKERFSLILESASTNQTSMYLCASSDGQGISPLHFGNGTRLTVT.

This clonotype was recorded at least ten times. The CDR3 nucleotides read TGTGCCAGTAGCAGTTCTTATCTTAGGGCAGGGCTGGATAGCAATCAGCCCCAGCATTTT. Protein sequence: CASSSSYLRAGLDSNQPQHF. The gene calls are TRBV19 and TRBJ1-5, with D possibly TRBD1 on 5 matching bases. Trimming removed 6 bases at V and 0 bases at J, with 27 bases between. This CDR3 spans 20 amino acids. CDR1 and CDR2 (germline): LNHDA, SQIVND (reference sequence).

At least ten counts were recorded for this clonotype. This chain connects TRBV29-1 to TRBJ1-1; D possibly corresponds to TRBD1 (6 bases). V shed 3 bases and J shed 4 bases, with 15 bases lying between them. CDR1 and CDR2 (germline): SQVTM, ANQGSEA. CDR3 length: 14 residues. The CDR3: CSVEYGGRVTEAFF. For the CDR3, the DNA is TGCAGCGTTGAGTACGGGGGGCGCGTCACTGAAGCTTTCTTT.

This clonotype appeared many times. This chain joins TRBV20-1 and TRBJ2-7; a weak D match, TRBD1 (7 bases). The CDR3 runs to 15 residues. V lost 6 bases to trimming and J lost 0 bases, with 18 bases between them. Germline V gene data show CDR1 as DFQATT and CDR2 as SNEGSKA (reference sequence). CDR3 bases: TGCAGTGCGGTTGATGGGACAGCGGGCTCCTACGAGCAGTACTTC. Protein: CSAVDGTAGSYEQYF.

This clonotype was picked up a small number of times. An end of the junction does not agree with germline; a read error may underlie this. This sequence joins TRBV27 and TRBJ2-1, with D unresolved. The CDR3 has 13 residues. Per the germline V gene, CDR1 is MNHEY and CDR2 is SMNVEV (reference sequence). This CDR3 reads CASGLSAANEQFF. In DNA form, the CDR3 reads TGTGCCAGCGGTTTATCGGCGGCTAATGAGCAGTTCTTC.

This clonotype was found many times. The chain joins TRBV27 to TRBJ1-5; D is unclear. The V and J ends lost 8 bases and 4 bases respectively, with 18 bases between them. This CDR3 region has 15 residues. Germline loops: CDR1 MNHEY, CDR2 SMNVEV (reference sequence). CDR3 in amino acids: CASRSDWAPNQPQHF. The CDR3 DNA reads as TGTGCCAGCCGATCCGACTGGGCCCCTAATCAGCCCCAGCATTTT.

The chain combines TRBV28 with TRBJ1-5; the D is unclear. Germline CDR1 and CDR2: MDHEN and SYDVKM. This CDR3 spans 11 amino acids. The germline V and J ends were trimmed by 4 bases and 9 bases, with 7 bases remaining between them. The CDR3 region is CASSSTRPQHF. The CDR3 nucleotides read TGTGCCAGCAGTTCGACACGGCCCCAGCATTTT.

This clonotype has only a few counts. Possible read error: a much larger clone is one base away. The chain combines TRBV28 with TRBJ1-5; D might be TRBD1 (5 bases). The germline V gene has CDR1 MDHEN and CDR2 SYDVKM. This CDR3 comprises 15 residues. V was cut by 10 bases and J by 2 bases, with 18 bases left in between. The CDR3 region has the DNA TGTGCCAACAGCCCCCGGGGCAGACGCAATCAGCCCCAGCATTTT. Its protein product is CANSPRGRRNQPQHF.

This clonotype was recorded many times. V usage is TRBV5-1 and J usage is TRBJ1-3, with a possible D match to TRBD1 (5 bases). The V end was cut by 4 bases, the J end by 1 base, with 9 bases between. CDR1 and CDR2 (germline): SGHRS, YFSETQ. CDR3 length: 14 amino acids. The CDR3 DNA is TGCGCCAGCAGCCCCGAGGGGTCTGGAAACACCATATATTTT. This encodes CASSPEGSGNTIYF.

The rearrangement uses TRBV4-1 and TRBJ1-5; D might be TRBD1 (6 bases). The CDR3 sequence is 13 residues long. The V gene lost 3 bases and the J gene lost 7 bases, with 10 bases spanning the gap. Germline lookup yields CDR1 MGHRA and CDR2 YSYEKL. CDR3: CASSQDSYQPQHF. The DNA for the CDR3 is TGCGCCAGCAGCCAGGACAGCTACCAGCCCCAGCATTTT.

This clonotype came up many times. This chain uses TRBV5-6 with TRBJ2-2; TRBD2 might be the D (5 bases). V gave up 2 bases and J gave up 7 bases, with 9 bases separating them. The CDR3 has 13 amino acids. Germline V gives CDR1 SGHDT, CDR2 YYEEEE. The CDR3: CASSLIEGGELFF. The CDR3 DNA is TGTGCCAGCAGCTTAATCGAGGGCGGGGAGCTGTTTTTT.

This clonotype was picked up a small number of times. V usage is TRBV19 and J usage is TRBJ2-2; 9 nucleotides match TRBD1. In germline, CDR1 is LNHDA, CDR2 SQIVND (reference sequence). This CDR3 comprises 15 residues. V lost 5 bases and J lost 7; bases outside the gene matches: 8. CDR3 nucleotides: TGTGCCAGTAGTCCCCGGGACAGGGATGGCGGGGAGCTGTTTTTT. This sequence encodes CASSPRDRDGGELFF.

This clonotype was counted ten times or more. The chain links TRBV10-3 to TRBJ2-7, with D unresolved. The CDR3 contains 10 residues. Trimming removed 8 bases from V and 6 bases from J, with 8 bases in between. The germline gives CDR1 ENHRY, CDR2 SYGVKD. This chain's CDR3 is CAIGLLEQYF. CDR3 nucleotides: TGTGCCATCGGGCTACTCGAGCAGTACTTC.

This clonotype was counted many times. The genes are TRBV7-2 and TRBJ2-1; the match to TRBD2 covers 10 bases. The CDR3 sequence is 15 residues long. Per germline, CDR1 SGHTA and CDR2 FQGNSA. V shed 4 bases, J shed 4 bases, and the junction held 4 bases outside the gene matches. The CDR3 DNA follows: TGTGCCAGCAGCTATAGCGGGAGGCCTTACAATGAGCAGTTCTTC. Translated, it gives CASSYSGRPYNEQFF.

V is TRBV6-5 and J is TRBJ1-1; tentative D call: TRBD1 (5 bases). This CDR3 contains 11 residues. V lost 7 bases, J lost 8 bases, and 11 bases lay in between. Per the germline V gene, CDR1 is MNHEY and CDR2 is SVGAGI. CDR3 sequence: CASIHDREAFF. For the CDR3, the DNA is TGTGCCAGCATTCACGACAGAGAAGCTTTCTTT.